The sequence of this T cell receptor (beta chain) was determined in a study of tumor-infiltrating lymphocytes in oesophageal squamous cell carcinoma (dated by TCRdb to 2016 to 2017). Libraries were constructed by PCR. Sequenced on an Illumina HiSeq 2000. TCRdb passed the public sequencing reads through fastp at Q25 and MiXCR, retaining productive beta sequences. Rows are unified per CDR3 protein, each entry keeping the most common DNA and genes. The sample table holds about 20,000 distinct CDR3 sequences, of which around 43% were seen once. Approximately 13% of the sample rests with the top ten. Notes on this clonotype: Its antigen remains unidentified. There are no base qualities to consult, and no much larger clone falls within one base.

This TCR was sampled from a male donor with esophageal squamous cell carcinoma. Sequencing input: normal esophageal tissue next to the tumor.

The CDR3 is CASSYTGRGYYNEQFF. Read as DNA, the sequence is TGTGCCAGCAGTTATACAGGGCGTGGATACTACAATGAGCAGTTCTTC. The rearranged chain carries TRBV6-5 and TRBJ2-3, and possibly TRBD1, on 6 matching bases. The tail of the sequence fits TRBJ2-1 better, so the J call may be wrong. The germline V gene yields MNHEY for CDR1 and SVGAGI for CDR2. From cysteine to phenylalanine, the CDR3 is 16 amino acids long. Solely the CDR3 DNA is kept, with 48 bases framed from the first base.